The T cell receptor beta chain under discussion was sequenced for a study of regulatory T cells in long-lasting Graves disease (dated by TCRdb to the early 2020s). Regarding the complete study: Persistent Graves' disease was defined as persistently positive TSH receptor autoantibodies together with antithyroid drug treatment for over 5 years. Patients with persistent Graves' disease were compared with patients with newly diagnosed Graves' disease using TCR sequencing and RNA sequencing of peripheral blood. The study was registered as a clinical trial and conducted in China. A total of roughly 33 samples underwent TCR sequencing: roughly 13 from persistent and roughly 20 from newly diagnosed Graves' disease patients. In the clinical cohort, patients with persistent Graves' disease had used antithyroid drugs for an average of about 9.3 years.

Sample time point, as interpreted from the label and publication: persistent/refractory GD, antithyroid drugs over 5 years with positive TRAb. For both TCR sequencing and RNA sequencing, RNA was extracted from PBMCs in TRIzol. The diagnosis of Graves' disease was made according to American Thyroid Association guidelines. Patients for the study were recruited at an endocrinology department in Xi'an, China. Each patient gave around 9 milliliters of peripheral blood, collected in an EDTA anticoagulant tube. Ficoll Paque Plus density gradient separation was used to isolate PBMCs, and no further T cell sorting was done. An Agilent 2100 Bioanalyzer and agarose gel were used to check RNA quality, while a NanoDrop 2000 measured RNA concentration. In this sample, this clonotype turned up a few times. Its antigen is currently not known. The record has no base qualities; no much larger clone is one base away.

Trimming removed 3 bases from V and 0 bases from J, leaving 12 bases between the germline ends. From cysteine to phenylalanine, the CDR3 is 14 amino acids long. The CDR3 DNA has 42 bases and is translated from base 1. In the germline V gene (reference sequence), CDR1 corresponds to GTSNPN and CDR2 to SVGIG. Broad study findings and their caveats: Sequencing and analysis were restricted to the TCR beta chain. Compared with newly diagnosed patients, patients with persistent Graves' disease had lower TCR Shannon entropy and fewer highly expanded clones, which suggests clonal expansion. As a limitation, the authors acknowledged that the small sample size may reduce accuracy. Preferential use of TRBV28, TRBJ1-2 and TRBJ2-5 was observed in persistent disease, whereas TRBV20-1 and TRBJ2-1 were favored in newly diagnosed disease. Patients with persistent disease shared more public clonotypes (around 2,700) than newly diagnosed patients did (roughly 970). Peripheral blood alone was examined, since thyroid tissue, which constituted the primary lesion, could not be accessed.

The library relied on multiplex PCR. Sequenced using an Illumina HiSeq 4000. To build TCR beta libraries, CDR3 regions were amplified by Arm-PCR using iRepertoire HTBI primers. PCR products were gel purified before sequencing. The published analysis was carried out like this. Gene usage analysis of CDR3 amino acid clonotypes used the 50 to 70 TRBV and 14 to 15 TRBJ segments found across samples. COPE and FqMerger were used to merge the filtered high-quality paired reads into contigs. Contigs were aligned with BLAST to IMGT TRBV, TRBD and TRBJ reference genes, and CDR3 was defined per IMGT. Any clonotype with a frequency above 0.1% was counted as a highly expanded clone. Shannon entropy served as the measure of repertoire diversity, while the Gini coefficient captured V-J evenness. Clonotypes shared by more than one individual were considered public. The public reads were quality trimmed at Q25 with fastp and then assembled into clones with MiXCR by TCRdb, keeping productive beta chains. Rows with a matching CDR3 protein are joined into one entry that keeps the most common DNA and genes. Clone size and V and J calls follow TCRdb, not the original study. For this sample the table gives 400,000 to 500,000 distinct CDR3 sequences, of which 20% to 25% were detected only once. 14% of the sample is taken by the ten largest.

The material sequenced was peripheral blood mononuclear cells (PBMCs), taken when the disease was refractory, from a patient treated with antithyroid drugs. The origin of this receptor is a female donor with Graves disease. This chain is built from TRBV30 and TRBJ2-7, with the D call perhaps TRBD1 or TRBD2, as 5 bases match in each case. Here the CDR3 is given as CAWRYWDGSYEQYF. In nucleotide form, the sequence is TGTGCCTGGAGGTATTGGGACGGCTCCTACGAGCAGTACTTC.